This TCR beta chain was retrieved from a study of T cells after yellow fever vaccination (dated by TCRdb to between 2018 and 2021). Looking at the study overall: Libraries from fractions with low cell numbers were prepared with the SMART-Seq v4 Ultra Low Input RNA kit. To follow T-cell clones before and after both primary and booster YFV17D yellow fever vaccination, bulk TCR alpha and beta repertoires underwent longitudinal sequencing. Two healthy male donors, one aged 18 to 29 and one aged 30 to 40 years, were included in the cohort. Blood was drawn at multiple timepoints before and after primary and secondary immunization, with bulk PBMC replicates and cell subsets isolated. Results the study describes overall, beyond this receptor: The secondary T-cell response was found to be weaker but faster than the primary response, with a peak reached on day 5 rather than on day 15. FACS-sorted repertoires could contain abundant contaminating clonotypes from the bulk population, so computational filtering was required. Only a couple of donors were included in the study, so the extent to which the findings can be generalized is limited. After the booster, most clones that had expanded after primary vaccination were detected again (roughly 95% of CD4 and around nine tenths of CD8), suggesting broad maintenance of memory. A small share of clonotypes occurred in both CD4 and CD8 compartments, likely arising from convergent recombination.

These reads were obtained on an Illumina NovaSeq 6000. TCR cDNA was synthesized by 5'RACE template switching, which introduced a universal primer site and unique molecular identifiers. Priming for cDNA synthesis came from both the TCR alpha and TCR beta constant segments. Library amplification used two PCR steps, and the second PCR step added sample barcodes and sequencing adapters. Libraries were sequenced on Illumina HiSeq 2500 (2x100 bp) or NovaSeq (2x150 bp). Under the source paper's analysis protocol: MIGEC was used to demultiplex reads and collapse the reads into UMI consensus sequences, and MiXCR was used for V(D)J alignment. Vaccine-responding clonotypes were defined with edgeR using replicate PBMC samples, requiring FDR below 0.01 and a log2 fold change above 5 up to day 15. Each bulk clonotype received a CD4 or CD8 identity based on whether the sequenced CD4 or CD8 repertoire contained that clonotype at higher abundance. TCRdb reworked the public reads: Q25 trimming with fastp, MiXCR clone assembly, productive beta chains retained. Identical CDR3 protein sequences are pooled into one entry, listed with their most common genes and DNA. What appears here as the V and J calls and clone size reflects TCRdb's work, not the paper's. In this sample the table shows roughly 400,000 distinct CDR3 sequences, roughly a sixth of which occur a single time. Together, the top ten hold roughly a sixth of the sample.

Taken from the germline V gene, the CDR1 and CDR2 loops are SQVTM and ANQGSEA. Including cysteine and phenylalanine, the CDR3 has 15 amino acids. Here the CDR3 DNA is all that survives: 45 bases in frame from base 1. Trimming at the junction amounts to 4 bases on V and 3 bases on J, and the germline ends lie 18 bases apart. Interpreted using the paper, the treatment or condition label stands for: live attenuated yellow fever vaccine strain. At each blood-draw timepoint, two biological replicates of bulk PBMCs were collected. A standard Ficoll-Paque protocol was used to isolate PBMCs from peripheral blood. TriZol was used to extract RNA from bulk PBMCs, CD4 and CD8 fractions, and dextramer-positive and dextramer-negative fractions. Remarks on this clonotype: Which antigen it targets is not known. No base quality information exists; no much larger clone differs at one position.

Source: PBMCs, taken before the yellow fever booster vaccination. The V and J segments used are TRBV29-1 and TRBJ2-5; TRBD1 is a possible D gene, resting on 5 matching bases. This TCR derives from a man aged 18 to 30 who received the YFV17D yellow fever vaccine. The CDR3 reads as follows: CSVVGAPIFEETQYF. The nucleotide sequence is given as TGCAGCGTTGTTGGGGCTCCCATCTTTGAAGAGACCCAGTACTTC.